These T cell receptor beta chains were read from a single sample in a study of T-cell reconstitution after alpha-beta-depleted transplantation in children. MiXCR was run by TCRdb on the PCR reads, yielding one entry per CDR3 protein. Among approximately 520,000 distinct CDR3 sequences listed, over 10% were seen once. The sequencing here drew on PBMCs, mostly from graft donor cells, taken 180 days after TCRalphabeta/CD19-depleted stem cell transplant. Source of these receptors: a female patient aged 2-10 years who had a stem cell transplant for aplastic anemia, so the T cells may come from the graft donor. The conserved cysteine and the conserved F or W are not part of the CDR3 here.

j_gene	v_gene	CDR3aa
TRBJ2-5	TRBV18	ASSPPGAETQY
TRBJ2-3	TRBV6-1	ASSTLGGRRVERQDTQY
TRBJ1-1	TRBV5-1	ASSLSSTEAF
TRBJ2-4	TRBV28	ASSLAGGLAKNIQY
TRBJ2-1	TRBV29-1	SVELAGGWDNEQF
TRBJ1-2	TRBV19	ASTGHPAYGYT
TRBJ2-3	TRBV5-1	ASQGLLSTDTQY
TRBJ1-6	TRBV7-9	ASSSGEVRSSPLH
TRBJ2-4	TRBV4-3	ASSQETGRAKNIQY
TRBJ2-7	TRBV7-9	ASSVGGGRSSYEQY
TRBJ2-5	TRBV7-9	ASSPRTSGMVETQY
TRBJ2-7	TRBV7-9	ASSLWTRQGFYEQY
TRBJ2-1	TRBV19	ASSRGLATSSYNEQF
TRBJ2-7	TRBV20-1	SANGAWWRYSYEQY
TRBJ2-7	TRBV25-1	ASSERHSSYEQY
TRBJ2-5	TRBV20-1	SARPSGGTETQY
TRBJ2-3	TRBV29-1	SARTRRATDTQY
TRBJ2-6	TRBV12-3/TRBV12-4	ASSLRTGSGPPLGPSGANVLT
TRBJ2-1	TRBV7-2	ASSPYYNEQF
TRBJ2-5	TRBV28	ASSFGPVQETQY
TRBJ2-7	TRBV9	ASSVAGTSLSYEQY
TRBJ2-3	TRBV7-2	ASSAHRGGADTQY
TRBJ1-2	TRBV29-1	SAQGGNYGYT
TRBJ2-5	TRBV7-2	ASSLEVGRLETQY
TRBJ2-4	TRBV6-2/TRBV6-3	ASSYSGPNIQY
TRBJ1-2	TRBV9	ASSVSGTGPGYT
TRBJ1-5	TRBV25-1	ASSETEGAPQH
TRBJ2-7	TRBV20-1	SAPRTSVEQY
TRBJ2-3	TRBV19	ASSMTGTGTDTQY
TRBJ2-7	TRBV12-3/TRBV12-4	ASRKTSGSGEQY
TRBJ2-7	TRBV12-3/TRBV12-4	ASSLTYEQY